The 10 T cell receptor beta chains presented below share a single source sample, sequenced in a study of blood T cell repertoires in COVID-19. The method was immunoSEQ multiplex PCR; TCRdb's version includes in-frame clones alone and lacks a portion of them. This table holds 120,000 to 150,000 clones, 65% to 85% found once. What was sequenced was peripheral blood. Receptors originate from a woman in her forties or fifties with acute or convalescent COVID-19.

V usage is TRBV2 and J usage is TRBJ1-1; D gene ambiguous. Germline values: CDR1 SNHLY, CDR2 FYNNEI. V lost 3 bases to trimming and J lost 2 bases, with 10 bases between them. The CDR3 covers 14 residues. CDR3 amino acids: CASSERRYNTEAFF. The DNA of the CDR3 is TGTGCCAGCAGTGAGCGGCGGTACAACACTGAAGCTTTCTTT.

The chain employs TRBV3-1 (or the pseudogene TRBV3-2) and TRBJ2-3, with a tentative D call TRBD1 (6 bases). There are 15 residues in the CDR3. CDR1 is LGHDT, CDR2 YNNKEL, per germline (reference sequence). The V and J ends lost 5 bases and 0 bases respectively, with 12 bases between them. CDR3 sequence: CASSFTGLSTDTQYF. CDR3 nucleotides: TGTGCCAGCAGCTTCACAGGGTTGAGCACAGATACGCAGTATTTT.

The chain recombines TRBV27 with TRBJ2-7; TRBD1 is a possible D gene (6 bases). The CDR3 consists of 14 residues. The V and J ends lost 6 bases and 9 bases respectively, with 21 bases between them. CDR1 MNHEY and CDR2 SMNVEV come from the germline V gene (reference sequence). This CDR3 reads CASSPTTMGQVQYF. In DNA, the CDR3 is TGTGCCAGCAGCCCCACTACAATGGGACAAGTGCAGTACTTC.

This chain uses TRBV7-2 with TRBJ1-6; no clear D gene. There are 13 residues in the CDR3. Trimming removed 5 bases from V and 10 bases from J, with 12 bases in between. Germline V lookup: CDR1 SGHTA, CDR2 FQGNSA. The CDR3 nucleotides read TGTGCCAGCAGCAGCGGACCGGAGTCACCCCTCCACTTT. This sequence encodes CASSSGPESPLHF.

The chain uses TRBV2 and TRBJ1-1; D not certain. Germline loops: CDR1 SNHLY, CDR2 FYNNEI. This CDR3 has 14 amino acids. The V and J ends lost 6 bases and 1 base respectively, with 12 bases between them. The CDR3 DNA follows: TGTGCCAGCAGGAGGGAGGTGGAGAACACTGAAGCTTTCTTT. Translation gives CASRREVENTEAFF.

The chain carries TRBV5-1 and TRBJ2-3; TRBD2 is a possible D gene (7 bases). Trimming stripped 0 bases from V and 3 bases from J, with 20 bases between. The CDR3 covers 18 residues. Germline CDR1 reads SGHRS; CDR2 reads YFSETQ. CDR3 sequence (DNA): TGCGCCAGCAGCTTGGCTACTGGGGGGGCCGAGGGAACAGATACGCAGTATTTT. It codes for CASSLATGGAEGTDTQYF. Combining the CDR3 with reference TRBV5-1 and TRBJ2-3 gives the whole variable domain KAGVTQTPRYLIKTRGQQVTLSCSPISGHRSVSWYQQTPGQGLQFLFEYFSETQRNKGNFPGRFSGRQFSNSRSEMNVSTLELGDSALYLCASSLATGGAEGTDTQYFGPGTRLTVL.

This chain connects TRBV2 to TRBJ1-2; D call uncertain. The length of the CDR3 is 14 residues. The V gene lost 8 bases and the J gene lost 3 bases, with 16 bases spanning the gap. Germline-derived CDR1 and CDR2 are SNHLY and FYNNEI. The DNA of the CDR3 is TGTGCCAGCGGAGACGGAGGATTTTACTATGGCTACACCTTC. This gives the protein CASGDGGFYYGYTF.

Here the CDR3 DNA reads TGTGCCAGCAGGGGTGACAGTGGTGTGAACACTGAAGCTTTCTTT. Protein: CASRGDSGVNTEAFF. The chain has TRBV2 and TRBJ1-1, with D perhaps TRBD1 (5 bases). Germline lookup yields CDR1 SNHLY and CDR2 FYNNEI. The V end lost 6 bases, the J end lost 0 bases, and 14 bases lay between the germline ends. The CDR3 is made up of 15 amino acids.

The chain combines TRBV7-2 with TRBJ1-2, with D hard to call. This CDR3 spans 12 amino acids. Germline loops: CDR1 SGHTA, CDR2 FQGNSA. V lost 1 base, J lost 8 bases, and 8 bases lay in between. CDR3 residues: CASSLEPEGYTF. In DNA form, the CDR3 reads TGTGCCAGCAGCTTAGAGCCGGAGGGCTACACCTTC.

This chain uses TRBV28 with TRBJ2-1; 8 nucleotides match TRBD2. This CDR3 comprises 14 residues. With 9 bases clipped from V and 7 bases from J, the junction kept 11 bases outside the gene matches. Germline CDR1 is MDHEN and CDR2 is SYDVKM. This CDR3 is CASEREHSQNEQFF. The DNA of the CDR3 is TGTGCCAGTGAGCGGGAGCATTCACAGAATGAGCAGTTCTTC.